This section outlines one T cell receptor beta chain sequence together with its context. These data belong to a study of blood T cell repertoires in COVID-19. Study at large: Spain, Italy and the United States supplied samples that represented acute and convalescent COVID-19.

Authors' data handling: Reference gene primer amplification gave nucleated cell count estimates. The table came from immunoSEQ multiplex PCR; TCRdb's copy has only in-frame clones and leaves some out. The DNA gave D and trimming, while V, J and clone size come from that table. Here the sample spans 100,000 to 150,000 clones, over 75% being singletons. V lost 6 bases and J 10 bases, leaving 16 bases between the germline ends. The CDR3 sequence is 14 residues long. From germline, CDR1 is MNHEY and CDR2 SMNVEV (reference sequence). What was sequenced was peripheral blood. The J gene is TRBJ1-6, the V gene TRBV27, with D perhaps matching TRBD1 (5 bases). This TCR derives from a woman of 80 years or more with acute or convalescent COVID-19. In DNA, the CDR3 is TGTGCCAGCAGCTGGGGGGGAGTTGCCTCACCCCTCCACTTT. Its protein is CASSWGGVASPLHF.